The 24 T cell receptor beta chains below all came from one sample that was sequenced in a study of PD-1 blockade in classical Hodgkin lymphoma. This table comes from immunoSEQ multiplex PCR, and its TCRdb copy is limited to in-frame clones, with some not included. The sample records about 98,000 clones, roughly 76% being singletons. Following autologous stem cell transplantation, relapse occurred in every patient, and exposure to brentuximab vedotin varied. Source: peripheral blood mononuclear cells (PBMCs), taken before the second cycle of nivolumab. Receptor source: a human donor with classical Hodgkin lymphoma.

CDR3 loop: CASSISWDYYNEQFF. CDR3 nucleotides: TGTGCCAGTAGTATATCCTGGGACTACTACAATGAGCAGTTCTTC. The gene calls are TRBV19 and TRBJ2-1, with TRBD2 identical over 7 bases. This CDR3 has 15 amino acids. CDR1 LNHDA and CDR2 SQIVND come from the germline V gene (reference sequence). Germline trimming cut 2 bases from V and 3 bases from J; bases unmatched to any gene: 4.

The CDR3 sequence is CAISAGGGADEQYF. The DNA of the CDR3 is TGTGCCATCTCCGCCGGAGGGGGGGCGGACGAGCAGTACTTC. This rearrangement joins TRBV10-3 to TRBJ2-7; maybe TRBD2 (7 bases). The CDR3 has 14 residues. Trimming shortened V by 8 bases and J by 5 bases, and 19 bases separated the two germline ends. CDR1 is ENHRY, CDR2 SYGVKD, per germline.

The CDR3 bases are TGTGCCAGCAGCAGATTAGAGGCAGCCAAAAACATTCAGTACTTC. This sequence encodes CASSRLEAAKNIQYF. The rearrangement links TRBV5-8 to TRBJ2-4; the D is unclear. The CDR3 consists of 15 residues. Trimming took 4 bases from V and 0 from J, leaving 11 bases between them. CDR1 and CDR2 (germline): SGHTS, YDEGEE.

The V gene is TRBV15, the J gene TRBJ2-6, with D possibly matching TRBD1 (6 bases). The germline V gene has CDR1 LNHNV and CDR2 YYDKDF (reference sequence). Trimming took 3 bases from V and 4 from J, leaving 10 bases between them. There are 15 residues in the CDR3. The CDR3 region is CATSRTGSGANVLTF. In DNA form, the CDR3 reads TGTGCCACCAGCAGGACAGGTTCAGGGGCCAACGTCCTGACTTTC.

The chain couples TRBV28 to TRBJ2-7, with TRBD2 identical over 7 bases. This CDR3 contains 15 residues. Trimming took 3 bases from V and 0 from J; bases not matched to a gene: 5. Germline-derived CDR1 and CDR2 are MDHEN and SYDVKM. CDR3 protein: CASSFPAGSSYEQYF. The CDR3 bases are TGTGCCAGCAGTTTCCCAGCGGGGAGCTCCTACGAGCAGTACTTC.

The CDR3 DNA reads as TGTGCCAGCAGTACATATCTAGCGGGAGCTTGGGGGACCGGGGAGCTGTTTTTT. As protein: CASSTYLAGAWGTGELFF. This chain joins TRBV27 and TRBJ2-2; 10 nucleotides line up with TRBD2. Germline V CDR1 and CDR2: MNHEY, SMNVEV (reference sequence). V shed 5 bases, J shed 5 bases, and the junction held 14 bases outside the gene matches. The CDR3 contains 18 residues.

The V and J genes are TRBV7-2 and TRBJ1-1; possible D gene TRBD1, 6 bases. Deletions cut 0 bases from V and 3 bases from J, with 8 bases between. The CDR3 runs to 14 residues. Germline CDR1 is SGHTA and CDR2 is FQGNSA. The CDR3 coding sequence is TGTGCCAGCAGCTTAGCGGGGGGCTACACTGAAGCTTTCTTT. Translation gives CASSLAGGYTEAFF.

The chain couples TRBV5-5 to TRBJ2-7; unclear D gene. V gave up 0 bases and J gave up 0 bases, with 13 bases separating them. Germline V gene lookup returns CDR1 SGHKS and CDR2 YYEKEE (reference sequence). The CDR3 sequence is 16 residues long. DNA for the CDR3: TGTGCCAGCAGCTTGGGGCAGGTTGCCCACTCCTACGAGCAGTACTTC. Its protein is CASSLGQVAHSYEQYF.

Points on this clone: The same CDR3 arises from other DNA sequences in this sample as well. The CDR3 sequence is CASSSGQGRNYGYTF. DNA for the CDR3: TGTGCCAGCAGCAGCGGACAGGGGCGCAACTATGGCTACACCTTC. The chain joins TRBV5-6 to TRBJ1-2, with 9 bases matching TRBD1. In germline, CDR1 is SGHDT, CDR2 YYEEEE. CDR3 length equals 15 residues. The V and J ends lost 4 bases and 2 bases, in that order; junction bases with no gene match: 6.

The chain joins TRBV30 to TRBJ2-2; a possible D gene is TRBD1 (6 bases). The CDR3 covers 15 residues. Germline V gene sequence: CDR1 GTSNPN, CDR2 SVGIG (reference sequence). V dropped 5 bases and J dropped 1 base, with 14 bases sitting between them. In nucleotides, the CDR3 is TGTGCCTGGGGTACCGGGACAAGGAACACCGGGGAGCTGTTTTTT. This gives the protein CAWGTGTRNTGELFF.

The CDR3 reads CASSYYGLTDTQYF. As DNA, the CDR3 is TGTGCCAGCAGTTACTACGGACTCACAGATACGCAGTATTTT. This chain connects TRBV6-5 to TRBJ2-3, with D possibly TRBD2 on 5 matching bases. CDR1 and CDR2 (germline): MNHEY, SVGAGI. V was shortened by 1 base and J by 2 bases, with 7 bases between the two germline ends. The CDR3 contains 14 residues.

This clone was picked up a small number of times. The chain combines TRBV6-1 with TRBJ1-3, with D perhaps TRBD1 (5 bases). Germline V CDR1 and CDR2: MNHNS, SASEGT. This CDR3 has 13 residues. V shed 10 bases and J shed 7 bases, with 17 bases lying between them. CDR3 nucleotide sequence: TGTGCCACCACAGGAGGAGGTCGGAACACCATATATTTT. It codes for CATTGGGRNTIYF.

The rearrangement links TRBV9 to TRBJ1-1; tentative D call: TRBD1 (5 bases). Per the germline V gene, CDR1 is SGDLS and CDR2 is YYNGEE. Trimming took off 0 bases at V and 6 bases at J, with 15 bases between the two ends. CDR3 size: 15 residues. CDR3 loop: CASSVAPQGRAEAFF. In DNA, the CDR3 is TGTGCCAGCAGCGTAGCTCCTCAGGGAAGGGCTGAAGCTTTCTTT.

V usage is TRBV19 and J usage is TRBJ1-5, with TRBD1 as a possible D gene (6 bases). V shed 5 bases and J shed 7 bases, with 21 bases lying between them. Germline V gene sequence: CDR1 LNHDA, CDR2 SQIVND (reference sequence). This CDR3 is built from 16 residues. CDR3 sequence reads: CASSSPLGAFPQPQHF. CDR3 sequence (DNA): TGTGCCAGTAGTTCCCCTTTGGGGGCATTTCCCCAGCCCCAGCATTTT.

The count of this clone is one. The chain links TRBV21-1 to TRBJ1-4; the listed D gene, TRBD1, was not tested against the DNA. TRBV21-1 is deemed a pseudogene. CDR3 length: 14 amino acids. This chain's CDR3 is CASRARGTNEKLFF. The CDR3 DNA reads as TGTGCCAGCAGGGCTAGGGGCACTAATGAAAAACTGTTTTTT.

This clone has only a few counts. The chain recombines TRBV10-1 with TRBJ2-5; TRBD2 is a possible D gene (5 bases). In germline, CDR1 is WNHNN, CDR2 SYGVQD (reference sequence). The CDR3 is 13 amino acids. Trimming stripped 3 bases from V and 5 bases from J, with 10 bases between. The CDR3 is CASSDSGSETQYF. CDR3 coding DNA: TGCGCCAGCAGTGACTCTGGGAGTGAGACCCAGTACTTC.

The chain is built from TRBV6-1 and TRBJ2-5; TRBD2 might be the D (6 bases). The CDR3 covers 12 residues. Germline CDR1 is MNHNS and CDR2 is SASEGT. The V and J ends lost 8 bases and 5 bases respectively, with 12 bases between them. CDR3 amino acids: CASSRLGETQYF. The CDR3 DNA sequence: TGTGCCAGCTCCAGACTAGGGGAGACCCAGTACTTC.

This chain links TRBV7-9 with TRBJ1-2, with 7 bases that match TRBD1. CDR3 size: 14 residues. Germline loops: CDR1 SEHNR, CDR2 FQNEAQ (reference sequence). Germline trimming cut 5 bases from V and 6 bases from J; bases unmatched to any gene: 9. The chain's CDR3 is CASSPGQYFHGYTF. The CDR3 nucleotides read TGTGCCAGCAGCCCGGGACAGTATTTCCATGGCTACACCTTC.

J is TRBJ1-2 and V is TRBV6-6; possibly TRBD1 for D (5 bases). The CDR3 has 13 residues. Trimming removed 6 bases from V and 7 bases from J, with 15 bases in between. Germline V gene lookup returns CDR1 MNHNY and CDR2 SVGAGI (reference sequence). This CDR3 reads CASSPVGTGGYTF. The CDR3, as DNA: TGTGCCAGCAGCCCCGTGGGGACCGGTGGCTACACCTTC.

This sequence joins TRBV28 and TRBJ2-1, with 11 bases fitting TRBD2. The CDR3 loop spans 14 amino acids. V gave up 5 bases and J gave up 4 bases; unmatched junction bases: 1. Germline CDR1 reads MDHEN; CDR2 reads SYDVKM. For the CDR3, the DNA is TGTGCCAGCAGTCCTAGCGGGGGGTACAATGAGCAGTTCTTC. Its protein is CASSPSGGYNEQFF.

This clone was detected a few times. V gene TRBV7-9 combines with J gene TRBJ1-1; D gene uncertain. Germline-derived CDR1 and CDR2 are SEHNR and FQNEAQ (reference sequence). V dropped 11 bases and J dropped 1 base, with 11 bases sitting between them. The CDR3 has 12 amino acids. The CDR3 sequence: CAGGTANTEAFF. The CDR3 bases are TGTGCCGGAGGCACGGCGAACACTGAAGCTTTCTTT.

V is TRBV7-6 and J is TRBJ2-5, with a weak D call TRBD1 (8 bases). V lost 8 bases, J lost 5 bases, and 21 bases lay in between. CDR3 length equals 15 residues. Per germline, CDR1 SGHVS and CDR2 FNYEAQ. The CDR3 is CASLGGRNRGETQYF. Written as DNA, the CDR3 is TGTGCCAGCCTCGGCGGGAGAAACAGGGGGGAGACCCAGTACTTC.

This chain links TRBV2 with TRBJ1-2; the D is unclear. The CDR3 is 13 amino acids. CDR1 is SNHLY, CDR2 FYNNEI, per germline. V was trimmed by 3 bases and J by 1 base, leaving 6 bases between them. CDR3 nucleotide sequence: TGTGCCAGCAGTGAGGCGCTTAACTATGGCTACACCTTC. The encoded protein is CASSEALNYGYTF.

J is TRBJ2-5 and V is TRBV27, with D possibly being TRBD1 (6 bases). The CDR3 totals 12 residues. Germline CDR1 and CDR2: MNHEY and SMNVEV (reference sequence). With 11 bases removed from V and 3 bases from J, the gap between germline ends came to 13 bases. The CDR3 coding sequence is TGTGCCGCAGGGGATAATAAAGAGACCCAGTACTTC. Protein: CAAGDNKETQYF.